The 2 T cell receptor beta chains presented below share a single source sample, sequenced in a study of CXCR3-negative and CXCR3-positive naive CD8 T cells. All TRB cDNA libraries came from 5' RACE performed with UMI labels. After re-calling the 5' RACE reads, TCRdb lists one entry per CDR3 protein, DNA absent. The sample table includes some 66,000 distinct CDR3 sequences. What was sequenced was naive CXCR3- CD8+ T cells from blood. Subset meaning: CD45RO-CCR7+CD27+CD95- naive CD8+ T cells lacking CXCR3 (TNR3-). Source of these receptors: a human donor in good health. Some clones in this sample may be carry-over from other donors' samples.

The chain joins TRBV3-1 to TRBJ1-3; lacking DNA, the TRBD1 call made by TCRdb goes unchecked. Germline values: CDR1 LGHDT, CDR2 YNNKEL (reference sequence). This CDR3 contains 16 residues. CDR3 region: CASSGAGYSSGNTIYF.

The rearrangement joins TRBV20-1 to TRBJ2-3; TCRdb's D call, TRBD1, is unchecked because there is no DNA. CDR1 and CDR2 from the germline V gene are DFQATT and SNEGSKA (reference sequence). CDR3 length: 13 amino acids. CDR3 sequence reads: CSARTGWPDTQYF.